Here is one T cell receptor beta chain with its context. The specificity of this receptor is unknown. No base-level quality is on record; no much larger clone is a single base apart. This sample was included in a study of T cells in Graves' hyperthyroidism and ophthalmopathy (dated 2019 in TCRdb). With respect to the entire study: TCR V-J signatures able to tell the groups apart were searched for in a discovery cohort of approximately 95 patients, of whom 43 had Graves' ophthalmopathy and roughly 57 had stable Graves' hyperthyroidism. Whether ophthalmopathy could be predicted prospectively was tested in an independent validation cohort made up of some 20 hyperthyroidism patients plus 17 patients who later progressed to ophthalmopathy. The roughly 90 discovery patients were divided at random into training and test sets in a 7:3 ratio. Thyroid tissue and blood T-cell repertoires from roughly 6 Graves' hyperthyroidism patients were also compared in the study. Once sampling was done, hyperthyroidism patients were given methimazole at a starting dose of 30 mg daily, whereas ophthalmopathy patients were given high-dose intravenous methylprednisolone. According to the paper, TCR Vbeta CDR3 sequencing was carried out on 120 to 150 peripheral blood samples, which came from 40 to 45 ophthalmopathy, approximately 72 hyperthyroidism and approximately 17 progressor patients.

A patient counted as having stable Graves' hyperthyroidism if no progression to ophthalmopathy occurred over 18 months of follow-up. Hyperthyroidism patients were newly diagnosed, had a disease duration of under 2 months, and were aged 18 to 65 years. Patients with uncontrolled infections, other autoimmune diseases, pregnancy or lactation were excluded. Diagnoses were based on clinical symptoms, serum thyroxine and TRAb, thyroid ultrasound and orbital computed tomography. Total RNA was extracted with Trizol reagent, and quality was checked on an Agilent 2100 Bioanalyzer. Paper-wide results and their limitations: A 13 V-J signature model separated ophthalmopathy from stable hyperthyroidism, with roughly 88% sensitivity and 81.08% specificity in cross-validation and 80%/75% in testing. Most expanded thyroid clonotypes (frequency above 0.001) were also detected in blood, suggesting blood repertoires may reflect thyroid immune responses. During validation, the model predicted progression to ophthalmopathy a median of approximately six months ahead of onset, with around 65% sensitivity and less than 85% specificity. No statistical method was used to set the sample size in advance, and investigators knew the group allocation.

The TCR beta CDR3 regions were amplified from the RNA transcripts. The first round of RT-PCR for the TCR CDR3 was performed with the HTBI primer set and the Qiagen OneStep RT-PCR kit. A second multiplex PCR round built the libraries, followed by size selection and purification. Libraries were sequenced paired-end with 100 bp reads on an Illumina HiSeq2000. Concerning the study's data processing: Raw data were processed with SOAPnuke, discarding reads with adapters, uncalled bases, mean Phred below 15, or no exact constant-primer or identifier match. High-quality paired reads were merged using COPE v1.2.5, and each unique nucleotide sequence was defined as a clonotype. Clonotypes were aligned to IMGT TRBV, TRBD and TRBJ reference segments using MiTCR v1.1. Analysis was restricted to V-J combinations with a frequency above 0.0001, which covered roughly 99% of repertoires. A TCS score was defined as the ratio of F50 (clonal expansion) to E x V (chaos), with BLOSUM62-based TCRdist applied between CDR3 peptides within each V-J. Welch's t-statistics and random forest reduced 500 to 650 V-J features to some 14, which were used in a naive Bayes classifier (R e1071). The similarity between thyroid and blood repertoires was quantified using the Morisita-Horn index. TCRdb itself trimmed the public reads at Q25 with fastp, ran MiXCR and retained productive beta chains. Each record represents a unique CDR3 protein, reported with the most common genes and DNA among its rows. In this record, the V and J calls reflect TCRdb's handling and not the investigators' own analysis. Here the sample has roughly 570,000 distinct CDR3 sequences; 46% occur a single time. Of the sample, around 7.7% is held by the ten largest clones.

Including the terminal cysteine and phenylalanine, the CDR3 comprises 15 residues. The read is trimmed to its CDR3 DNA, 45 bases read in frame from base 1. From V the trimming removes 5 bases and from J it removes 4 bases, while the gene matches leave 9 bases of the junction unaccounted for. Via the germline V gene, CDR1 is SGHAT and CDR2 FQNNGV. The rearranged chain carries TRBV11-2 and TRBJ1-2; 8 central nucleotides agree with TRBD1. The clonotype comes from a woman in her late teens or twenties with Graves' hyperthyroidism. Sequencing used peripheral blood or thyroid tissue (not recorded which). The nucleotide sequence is TGTGCCAGCAGCCCCCGGACAGGGCTTATCTATGGCTACACCTTC. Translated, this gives CASSPRTGLIYGYTF.